A single sample gave rise to the 4 T cell receptor beta chains below, sequenced in a study of metastatic and nonmetastatic thyroid tumors. Before thyroid surgery, none of the patients had received any treatment. Through MiXCR, TCRdb re-clonotyped the PCR reads. This repertoire shows 20,000 to 30,000 clones, approximately 12% found once; its top ten account for around 5.1%. The specimen sequenced was blood. The receptors originated from a female donor with papillary thyroid cancer or a benign thyroid nodule (not recorded which). Some clones in this sample may be carry-over from other donors' samples.

This clone was observed many times. This chain links TRBV7-8 with TRBJ2-5; the match to TRBD2 covers 11 bases. In germline, CDR1 is SGHVS, CDR2 FQNEAQ. The V segment lost 3 bases and the J segment 4 bases; nucleotides outside the gene matches: 13. The CDR3 is 18 amino acids. Here the CDR3 DNA reads TGTGCCAGCAGCTTCTCCCCGAAGCTAGCGGGAGGAGGAGAGACCCAGTACTTC. It encodes CASSFSPKLAGGGETQYF. Combining the CDR3 with reference TRBV7-8 and TRBJ2-5 gives the whole variable domain GAGVSQSPRYKVAKRGQDVALRCDPISGHVSLFWYQQALGQGPEFLTYFQNEAQLDKSGLPSDRFFAERPEGSVSTLKIQRTQQEDSAVYLCASSFSPKLAGGGETQYFGPGTRLLVL.

On this clone itself: With a much larger clone just one base away, this may be a read error. The same CDR3 is also encoded by other DNA sequences in this sample. The rearrangement joins TRBV24-1 to TRBJ2-3, with D perhaps TRBD1 (6 bases). Germline V gene sequence: CDR1 KGHDR, CDR2 SFDVKD. V was shortened by 6 bases and J by 6 bases, with 12 bases between the two germline ends. CDR3 length: 13 amino acids. The CDR3 protein is CATSYRVGDTQYF. The CDR3 nucleotides are TGTGCCACCAGTTACAGGGTAGGTGATACGCAGTATTTT.

The table lists this clone with many counts. CDR3 protein: CASSQDSFSGNQPQHF. Here the CDR3 DNA reads TGTGCCAGCAGCCAAGATTCTTTTAGTGGGAATCAGCCCCAGCATTTT. V and J are TRBV4-2 and TRBJ1-5; D is unclear. CDR1 is LGHNA and CDR2 is YNFKEQ in the germline V gene. V was cut by 0 bases and J by 4 bases, with 13 bases left in between. The CDR3 loop spans 16 amino acids.

This clone was seen a handful of times. The chain is built from TRBV6-5 and TRBJ2-1, with 8 bases matching TRBD2. This CDR3 contains 17 residues. Germline V gene lookup returns CDR1 MNHEY and CDR2 SVGAGI. The V and J ends lost 6 bases and 0 bases, in that order; junction bases with no gene match: 10. CDR3 nucleotides: TGTGCCAGCAGCAATTCGGTACTAGCGGACTCCTACAATGAGCAGTTCTTC. Its translation is CASSNSVLADSYNEQFF.